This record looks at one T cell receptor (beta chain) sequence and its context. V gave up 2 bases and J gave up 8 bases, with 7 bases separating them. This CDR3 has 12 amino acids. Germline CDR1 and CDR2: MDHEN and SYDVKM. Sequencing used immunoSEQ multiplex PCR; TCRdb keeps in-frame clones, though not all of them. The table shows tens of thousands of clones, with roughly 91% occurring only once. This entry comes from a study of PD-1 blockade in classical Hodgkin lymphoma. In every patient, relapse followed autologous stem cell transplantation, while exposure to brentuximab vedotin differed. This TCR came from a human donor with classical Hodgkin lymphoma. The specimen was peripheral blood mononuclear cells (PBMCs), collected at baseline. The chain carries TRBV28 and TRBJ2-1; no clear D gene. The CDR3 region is CASSLGWDEQFF. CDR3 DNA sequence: TGTGCCAGCAGTTTAGGGTGGGATGAGCAGTTCTTC.